Reported below is one T cell receptor (beta chain). Its antigen is as yet unknown. In the CD4+ fraction, cells were divided into CD45RA+ naive and CD45RA-negative memory subsets. Repertoires were generated with immunoSEQ multiplex PCR, while TCRdb's copy carries only in-frame clones and drops some. The sample lists hundreds of thousands of clones, around 72% occurring once. This record belongs to a study of shared clonotypes between healthy human individuals. On the study more broadly: Plates per donor: three CD4 naive, three CD4 memory, two CD8 naive, one CD8 memory. Overall study results and limits: Naive CD4 clonotype sharing across a handful of donors was 4% to 5.5%.

V was pared by 4 bases and J by 1 base, with 14 bases between. The CDR3 length is 15 residues. Germline V CDR1 and CDR2: SGHRS, YFSETQ. This clonotype was obtained from a woman between 25 and 40 years old in good health. The sequenced sample was memory CD4+ T cells sorted from blood. This sample's subset: CD45RA-negative fraction. J is TRBJ1-2 and V is TRBV5-1; TRBD1 is a possible D gene (5 bases). DNA of the CDR3: TGCGCCAGCAGCGACTGGGGACGGGGTAACTATGGCTACACCTTC. Encoded protein: CASSDWGRGNYGYTF.